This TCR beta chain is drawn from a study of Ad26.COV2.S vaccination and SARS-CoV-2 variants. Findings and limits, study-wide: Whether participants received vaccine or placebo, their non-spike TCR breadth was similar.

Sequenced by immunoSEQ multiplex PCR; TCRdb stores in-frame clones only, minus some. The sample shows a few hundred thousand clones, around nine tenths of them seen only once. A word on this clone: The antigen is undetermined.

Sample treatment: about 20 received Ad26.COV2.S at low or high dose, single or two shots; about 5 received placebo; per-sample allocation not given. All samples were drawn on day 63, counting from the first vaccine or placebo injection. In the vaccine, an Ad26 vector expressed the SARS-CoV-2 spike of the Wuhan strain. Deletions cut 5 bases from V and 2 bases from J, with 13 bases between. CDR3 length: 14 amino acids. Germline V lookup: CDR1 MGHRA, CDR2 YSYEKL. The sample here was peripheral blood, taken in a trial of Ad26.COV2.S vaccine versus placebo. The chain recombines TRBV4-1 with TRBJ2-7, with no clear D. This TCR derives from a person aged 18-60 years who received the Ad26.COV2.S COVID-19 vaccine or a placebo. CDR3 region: CASSTVGNPYEQYF. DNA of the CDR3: TGCGCCAGCAGCACTGTGGGGAATCCCTACGAGCAGTACTTC.